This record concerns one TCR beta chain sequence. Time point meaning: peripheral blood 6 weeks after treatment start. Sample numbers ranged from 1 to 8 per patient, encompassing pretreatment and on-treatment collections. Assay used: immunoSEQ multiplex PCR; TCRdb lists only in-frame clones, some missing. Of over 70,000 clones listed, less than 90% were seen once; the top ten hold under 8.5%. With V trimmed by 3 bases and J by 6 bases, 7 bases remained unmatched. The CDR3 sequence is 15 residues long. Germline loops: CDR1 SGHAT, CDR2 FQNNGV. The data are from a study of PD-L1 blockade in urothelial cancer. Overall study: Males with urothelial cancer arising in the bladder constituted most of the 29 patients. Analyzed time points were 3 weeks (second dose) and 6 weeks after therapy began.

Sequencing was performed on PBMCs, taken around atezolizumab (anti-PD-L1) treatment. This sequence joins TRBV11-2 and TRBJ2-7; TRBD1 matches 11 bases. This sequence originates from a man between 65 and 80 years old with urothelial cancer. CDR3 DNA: TGTGCCAGCAGCTTCGTGGGGACAGGGGGTCTCGAGCAGTACTTC. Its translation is CASSFVGTGGLEQYF.